This T cell receptor beta chain is drawn from a study of OX40 agonist ivuxolimab in advanced cancers. As for the study more broadly: Ivuxolimab was a fully human IgG2 agonistic monoclonal antibody targeting the costimulatory receptor OX40 (CD134). Intravenous ivuxolimab was administered to patients every 2 weeks at six dose levels: 0.01, 0.1, 0.3, 1.5, 3 and 10 mg/kg. Of the 50 to 55 dose-escalation patients, hepatocellular carcinoma was present in approximately 20, melanoma in about 15, renal cell carcinoma in 9 and head and neck cancer in 9. In the dose-escalation cohort, 82.7% of patients were male, and the mean age was roughly 60 years, with a range of roughly 20 to 85. Patients were allowed to have had prior anti-PD-1, anti-PD-L1 or anti-CTLA-4 therapy, and more than 35% of the dose-escalation patients had been treated with checkpoint inhibitors. Three dose-escalation patients achieved partial responses, one with hepatocellular carcinoma and two with cutaneous melanoma. Peripheral TCRbeta sequencing aimed to test whether ivuxolimab altered TCR sequence diversity and caused clonal T-cell expansion. The monotherapy dose-escalation portion (N = 52 patients) of the phase I ivuxolimab trial is reported in the paper. Results and caveats for the whole study, not just this receptor: Clonal expansion of both CD4+ and CD8+ blood T cells was observed from baseline to week 6 at doses 0.1 to 3.0 mg/kg. Antigen specificity was not determined for the clonally expanded peripheral T cells. In partial responders in the 0.1-3.0 mg/kg groups, normalized peripheral clonal expansion was found to be among the lowest, especially among CD8+ T cells. After ivuxolimab, CD8+ T cells had more expanded clones than CD4+ T cells on average. Low levels of normalized T-cell clonal expansion were also seen in some nonresponding patients.

Patients with a history of autoimmune disease or receiving systemic immunosuppression were excluded from the trial. Peripheral blood for TCR sequencing was collected from all dose cohorts at baseline, on cycle 4 day 1, and on cycle 7 day 1. The samples were taken from a phase I, first-in-human, multicenter, open-label dose-escalation trial of ivuxolimab. Adults with locally advanced or metastatic melanoma, renal cell, hepatocellular, or head and neck squamous cell carcinoma were enrolled in the trial. Before TCR sequencing, CD4+ T cells and CD8+ T cells were sorted from peripheral blood as separate populations. A distance of 14 bases separates the germline ends of V and J, which lose 3 bases and 7 bases respectively. The CDR3 numbers 14 residues from cysteine through phenylalanine. Here the CDR3 DNA is all that survives: 42 bases in frame from base 1. In the germline V gene, CDR1 corresponds to SGHTS and CDR2 to YDEGEE.

Concerning this clone itself: Its antigen remains undetermined. Base qualities were left out, and no much larger clone turns up one base away.

Genomic DNA was extracted from sorted cells for sequencing of the TCRbeta CDR3 region. The immunoSEQ Assay was used to sequence the TCRbeta CDR3 regions. The source is immuneACCESS, and TCRdb retained only in-frame sequences with V and J called. Part of the clones is not carried over; for the studies checked, unresolved V genes explain less than half of this, and the remainder is unexplained. In this sample the table shows around 80,000 clones, under 90% of which occur a single time. The ten most abundant clones make up around 0.48% of the sample. The sample in question was CD4+ or CD8+ T cells sorted from blood, obtained in a trial of the OX40 agonist ivuxolimab. The chain employs TRBV5-8 and TRBJ2-1; a tentative D call is TRBD2 (7 bases match). The source is an adult with an advanced solid tumor such as melanoma, head and neck, liver or kidney cancer. Read as DNA, the sequence is TGTGCCAGCAGCTCCATCGGGGGGCGGAATGAGCAGTTCTTC. It specifies CASSSIGGRNEQFF.